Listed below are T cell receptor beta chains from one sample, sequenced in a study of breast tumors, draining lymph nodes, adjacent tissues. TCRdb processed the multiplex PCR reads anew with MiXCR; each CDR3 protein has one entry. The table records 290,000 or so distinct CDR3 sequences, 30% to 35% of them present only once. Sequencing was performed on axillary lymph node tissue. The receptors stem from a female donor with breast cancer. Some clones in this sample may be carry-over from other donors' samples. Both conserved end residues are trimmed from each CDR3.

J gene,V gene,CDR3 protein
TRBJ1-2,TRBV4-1,ASSLSATRYGYT
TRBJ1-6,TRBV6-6,ASSWDRGRANSPLH
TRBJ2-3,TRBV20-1,SALPGHPTDTQY
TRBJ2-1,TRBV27,ASSPGTNEQF
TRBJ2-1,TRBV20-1,SAKLAGVGEQF
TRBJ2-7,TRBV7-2,ASSLGGIQYEQY
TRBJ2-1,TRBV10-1,ASSESPGSGNEQF
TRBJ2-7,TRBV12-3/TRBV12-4,ASSLGTSTEQY
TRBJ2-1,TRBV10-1,ASSGSSSYNEQF
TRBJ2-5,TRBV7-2,ASSLGGKQETQY
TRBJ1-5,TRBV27,AITDRVNQPQH
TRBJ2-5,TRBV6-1,ASSAAGGGETQY
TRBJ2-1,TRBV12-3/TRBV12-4,ASSLWKYNEQF
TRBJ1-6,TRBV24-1,ATTTSPLH
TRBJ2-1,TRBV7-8,ASSGQGRGNNEQF
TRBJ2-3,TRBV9,ASSVAMGGRGDTQY
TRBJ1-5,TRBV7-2,ASSKSGFSRNQPQH
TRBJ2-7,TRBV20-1,SAGGTSVPYEQY
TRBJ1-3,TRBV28,ASSLFRGSGNTIY
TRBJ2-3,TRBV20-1,SAEGGTDTQY
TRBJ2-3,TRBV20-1,SSIGPATSTDTQY
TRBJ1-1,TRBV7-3,ASRDRDTKAF
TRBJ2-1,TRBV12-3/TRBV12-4,ASGSGRAEHNEQF
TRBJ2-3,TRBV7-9,ASSLRPSRRGSTHTQY
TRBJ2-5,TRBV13,ASSKPRGQETQY
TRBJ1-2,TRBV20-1,SARDRGYGYT
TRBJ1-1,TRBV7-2,ASSTRGGMGTEAF
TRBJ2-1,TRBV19,ASSITVTSGSSYNEQF
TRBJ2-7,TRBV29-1,SVEGRQGYEQY
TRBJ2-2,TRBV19,ASKSQGSTGELF
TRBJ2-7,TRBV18,ASSPRVSSYEQY
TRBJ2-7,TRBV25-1,ASSAVAASYEQY
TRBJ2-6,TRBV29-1,SVVRVTGGANVLT
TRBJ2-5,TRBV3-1,ASSPDQGREFKETQY
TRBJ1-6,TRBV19,ASSMGLH
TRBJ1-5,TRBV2,ASSEKGHFNQPQH
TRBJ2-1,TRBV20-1,SARRDRGIGEQF
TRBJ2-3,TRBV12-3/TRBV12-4,ASSLRLAKTTDTQY
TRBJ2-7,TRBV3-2,ASSPKPSNRGEQY
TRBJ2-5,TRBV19,ASSMGTGGETQY
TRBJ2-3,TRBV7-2,ASSPGHSTDTQY
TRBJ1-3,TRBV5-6,ASSLESSTMGNTIY
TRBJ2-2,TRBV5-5,ASSLVGDANTGELF
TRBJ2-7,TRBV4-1,ASSWTSGSEYEQY
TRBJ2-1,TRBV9,ASSSIQGSEQF
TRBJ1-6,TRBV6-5,ASSPQGRNSPLH
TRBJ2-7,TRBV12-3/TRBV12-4,ASTSLAATGEQY
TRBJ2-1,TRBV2,ASSEGPPGSYNEQF
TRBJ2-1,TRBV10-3,AITPDRGHYNEQF
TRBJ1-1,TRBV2,ASSKHENTEAF
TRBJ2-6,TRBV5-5,ASSLGARADSGANVLT
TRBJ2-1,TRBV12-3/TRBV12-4,ASSHPGTGVYNEQF
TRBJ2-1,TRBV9,ASSQGGGEQF
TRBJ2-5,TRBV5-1,ASSARTSQVQETQY